One sample yielded the 18 T cell receptor beta chains listed below, sequenced in a study of blood T cell repertoires in COVID-19 (dated by TCRdb to 2020 to 2021). The library was built by means of the immunoSEQ multiplex PCR assay. Held by TCRdb, this immuneACCESS table contains in-frame sequences only and omits some clones. Under half of the omission traces to an unresolved V gene where checked; the cause of the rest is unknown. This sample lists a few hundred thousand clones; 75% to 90% were detected once. Jointly, the top ten make up about 3.6% of the sample. What was sequenced was peripheral blood. These receptors came from a woman younger than 30 with acute or convalescent COVID-19.

The rearrangement links TRBV2 to TRBJ1-5; no clear D gene. Germline CDR1 is SNHLY and CDR2 is FYNNEI. Trimming pared 1 base from V and 0 bases from J, leaving 7 bases between. The CDR3 covers 15 residues. DNA of the CDR3: TGTGCCAGCAGTGAAGGGAGGTATAGCAATCAGCCCCAGCATTTT. Residues: CASSEGRYSNQPQHF.

Many counts were recorded for this clone. The J gene is TRBJ2-7, the V gene TRBV12-5; TRBD2 is a possible D gene (6 bases). Trimming shortened V by 7 bases and J by 2 bases, and 12 bases separated the two germline ends. Germline-derived CDR1 and CDR2 are LGHNT and FRNRAP. The CDR3 has 13 residues. The CDR3 sequence: CASEPGGAYEQYF. In nucleotides, the CDR3 is TGTGCTAGTGAACCGGGCGGGGCCTACGAGCAGTACTTC.

This chain uses TRBV6-5 with TRBJ2-7, with a tentative D call TRBD2 (5 bases). The CDR3 spans 12 residues. CDR1 is MNHEY and CDR2 is SVGAGI in the germline V gene. The V and J ends lost 11 bases and 5 bases respectively, with 16 bases between them. The CDR3: CASRWRFDEQYF. DNA of the CDR3: TGTGCCTCTAGGTGGAGGTTTGACGAGCAGTACTTC.

This clone has ten or more counts. J is TRBJ1-2 and V is TRBV19, with 10 bases fitting TRBD1. Germline lookup yields CDR1 LNHDA and CDR2 SQIVND (reference sequence). With V trimmed by 3 bases and J by 9 bases, 10 bases remained unmatched. The CDR3 consists of 15 residues. DNA for the CDR3: TGTGCCAGTAGTATTTTTGTACGGGACAGGGGCCGCTACACCTTC. The encoded protein is CASSIFVRDRGRYTF.

The genes are TRBV4-1 and TRBJ1-4; tentatively, D is TRBD1 (6 bases). Trimming removed 1 base from V and 3 bases from J, with 15 bases in between. CDR1 is MGHRA and CDR2 is YSYEKL in the germline V gene. This CDR3 region has 17 residues. This chain's CDR3 is CASSQGLQGRANEKLFF. The CDR3 bases are TGCGCCAGCAGCCAAGGTCTACAGGGTCGGGCTAATGAAAAACTGTTTTTT.

This clone came up once. The genes are TRBV9 and TRBJ2-3; 9 bases fit TRBD1. Germline lookup yields CDR1 SGDLS and CDR2 YYNGEE. With 0 bases clipped from V and 6 bases from J, the junction kept 11 bases outside the gene matches. CDR3 length equals 17 residues. The CDR3 sequence is CASSVGPLGTGYDTQYF. The DNA of the CDR3 is TGTGCCAGCAGCGTAGGCCCCCTGGGGACAGGGTACGATACGCAGTATTTT. The full variable domain, in which reference TRBV9 and TRBJ2-3 provide the parts outside the CDR3, is DSGVTQTPKHLITATGQRVTLRCSPRSGDLSVYWYQQSLDQGLQFLIQYYNGEERAKGNILERFSAQQFPDLHSELNLSSLELGDSALYFCASSVGPLGTGYDTQYFGPGTRLTVL.

This clone has a single count. The chain joins TRBV5-1 to TRBJ1-3; 8 nucleotides match TRBD1. Per the germline V gene, CDR1 is SGHRS and CDR2 is YFSETQ. CDR3 length: 14 amino acids. The trim removed 4 bases at V and 4 bases at J, leaving 4 bases unmatched. The CDR3 protein is CASSPTGDGNTIYF. CDR3 DNA: TGCGCCAGCAGCCCGACAGGGGACGGAAACACCATATATTTT. Supplemented by reference TRBV5-1 and TRBJ1-3, the full variable domain reads KAGVTQTPRYLIKTRGQQVTLSCSPISGHRSVSWYQQTPGQGLQFLFEYFSETQRNKGNFPGRFSGRQFSNSRSEMNVSTLELGDSALYLCASSPTGDGNTIYFGEGSWLTVV.

V usage is TRBV9 and J usage is TRBJ2-2, with no clear D. Looked up from germline, CDR1 is SGDLS and CDR2 is YYNGEE. V lost 4 bases and J 1 base, leaving 8 bases between the germline ends. The CDR3 totals 14 residues. This chain's CDR3 is CASSFRLNTGELFF. CDR3 sequence (DNA): TGTGCCAGCAGCTTTCGACTGAACACCGGGGAGCTGTTTTTT.

The rearrangement links TRBV28 to TRBJ2-5; D not certain. The CDR3 covers 12 residues. Trimming left V 6 bases short and J 5 bases short, with 10 bases between. In germline, CDR1 is MDHEN, CDR2 SYDVKM. The CDR3 DNA follows: TGTGCCAGCAGAGCTCAATGGGAGACCCAGTACTTC. Residues: CASRAQWETQYF.

The gene calls are TRBV10-2 and TRBJ1-1, with TRBD1 identical over 7 bases. Germline CDR1 is WSHSY and CDR2 is SAAADI. Trimming at V came to 1 base and at J to 1 base, leaving 0 bases not matched to a gene. This CDR3 is built from 14 residues. This chain's CDR3 is CASSEWTGNTEAFF. CDR3 sequence (DNA): TGCGCCAGCAGTGAGTGGACAGGGAACACTGAAGCTTTCTTT.

Only one count was recorded for this clone. J is TRBJ1-6 and V is TRBV2; no firm D call. Germline CDR1 reads SNHLY; CDR2 reads FYNNEI. There are 15 residues in the CDR3. Deletions cut 2 bases from V and 0 bases from J, with 5 bases between. CDR3 in amino acids: CASSELFSYNSPLHF. The CDR3 DNA reads TGTGCCAGCAGTGAATTATTCTCCTATAATTCACCCCTCCACTTT.

This chain joins TRBV28 and TRBJ2-2; 9 nucleotides match TRBD1. The V gene's germline CDR1 is MDHEN and CDR2 SYDVKM. CDR3 length equals 15 residues. The J segment lost 2 bases and the V segment lost 8 bases, leaving 6 bases of the junction unmatched. DNA for the CDR3: TGTGCCAGCGGGGACAGGGAGGATAACACCGGGGAGCTGTTTTTT. Protein product: CASGDREDNTGELFF.

The V and J genes are TRBV23-1 and TRBJ2-7; 7 bases are shared with TRBD1. TRBV23-1 is designated an ORF whose function remains uncertain. J lost 5 bases, V lost 7 bases, and 8 bases had no gene match. The CDR3 length is 13 residues. CDR3 sequence reads: CASIPDRIDEQYF. CDR3 in DNA: TGCGCCAGCATTCCGGACAGGATCGACGAGCAGTACTTC.

This rearrangement joins TRBV7-9 to TRBJ2-3; 7 nucleotides line up with TRBD1. This CDR3 is built from 15 residues. Germline V gene sequence: CDR1 SEHNR, CDR2 FQNEAQ (reference sequence). Germline trimming cut 7 bases from V and 1 base from J; bases unmatched to any gene: 8. The CDR3 region is CASNKQGSGTDTQYF. The CDR3 nucleotides read TGTGCCAGCAACAAACAGGGGTCGGGCACAGATACGCAGTATTTT.

In regard to this clone: This may come from a read error, since a much larger clone is one base off. The rearrangement uses TRBV7-2 and TRBJ1-5; D remains unclear. CDR1 and CDR2 (germline): SGHTA, FQGNSA. CDR3 length equals 13 residues. Trimming took off 3 bases at V and 2 bases at J, with 5 bases between the two ends. CDR3 in DNA: TGTGCCAGCAGCTTTCAGGGCAATCAGCCCCAGCATTTT. Its protein is CASSFQGNQPQHF.

V usage is TRBV6-6 and J usage is TRBJ1-3; 7 bases are shared with TRBD1. Trimming at V came to 8 bases and at J to 0 bases, leaving 10 bases not matched to a gene. Germline-derived CDR1 and CDR2 are MNHNY and SVGAGI (reference sequence). This CDR3 has 16 residues. The CDR3 coding sequence is TGTGCCAGCGGAAACTCGGACAGGAACTCTGGAAACACCATATATTTT. Protein product: CASGNSDRNSGNTIYF.

This clone was found a few times. This rearrangement joins TRBV10-2 to TRBJ2-1; 12 bases agree with TRBD2. J was trimmed by 7 bases and V by 5 bases; bases with no gene match: 6. This CDR3 spans 15 amino acids. Germline V gene sequence: CDR1 WSHSY, CDR2 SAAADI. CDR3 in amino acids: CASSLSSGGVNEQFF. As DNA, the CDR3 is TGCGCCAGCAGTCTTTCTAGCGGGGGGGTAAATGAGCAGTTCTTC.

This chain links TRBV24-1 with TRBJ2-1, with 12 bases fitting TRBD2. CDR3 size: 19 residues. Germline-derived CDR1 and CDR2 are KGHDR and SFDVKD. Germline trimming cut 2 bases from V and 10 bases from J; bases unmatched to any gene: 17. CDR3 coding DNA: TGTGCCACCAGTGATTACACAATGACTAGCGGGAGACCCCTCGGCGAGCAGTTCTTC. Translation gives CATSDYTMTSGRPLGEQFF.